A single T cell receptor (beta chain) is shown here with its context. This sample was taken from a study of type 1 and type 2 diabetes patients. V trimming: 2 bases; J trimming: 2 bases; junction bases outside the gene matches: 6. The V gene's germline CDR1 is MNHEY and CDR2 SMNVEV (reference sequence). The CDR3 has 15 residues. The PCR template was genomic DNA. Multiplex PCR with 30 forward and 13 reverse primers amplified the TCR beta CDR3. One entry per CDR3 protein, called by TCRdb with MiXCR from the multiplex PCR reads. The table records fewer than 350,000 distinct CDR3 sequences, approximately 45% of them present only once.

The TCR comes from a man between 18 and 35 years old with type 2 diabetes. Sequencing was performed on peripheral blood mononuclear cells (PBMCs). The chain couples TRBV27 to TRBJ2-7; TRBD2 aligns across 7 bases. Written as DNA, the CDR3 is TGTGCCAGCAGTTTAGCGAGCGGGGCAACCTACGAGCAGTACTTC. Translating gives CASSLASGATYEQYF.